This TCR beta chain was captured by sequencing in a study of blood T cell repertoires in COVID-19 (dated by TCRdb to the early 2020s). Background on the whole study: The collaborator samples originated in the United States, Italy and Spain and spanned the acute and convalescent phases of COVID-19. Samples were obtained from the ongoing ImmuneRACE study (first 160 participants) and from 1,254 subjects provided by 6 global collaborators. The material from the prospective study consisted of cDNA or gDNA derived from T cells, B-cell-depleted T cells, or PBMCs. Sample metadata almost always included a de-identified subject ID, COVID-19 status, age in years and sex. Where HLA class I and class II types were available, the types were taken from metadata supplied by the sample provider, not from assay-based typing. The repertoires were released in a freely available public database intended as a resource for research on the immune response to SARS-CoV-2. The dataset comprised deeply sampled blood TCRbeta repertoires from subjects exposed to, actively infected with, or recovered from COVID-19.

Including the terminal cysteine and phenylalanine, the CDR3 comprises 13 residues. Only the CDR3 DNA stays, 39 bases, in frame from base 1. Per the germline V gene, SGHRS is the CDR1 and YFSETQ is the CDR2. V sheds 0 bases and J sheds 7 bases, leaving 10 bases between their ends. Whole blood was collected in K2EDTA tubes by collaborating institutions according to the institutions' own protocols. Collaborator samples were shipped for TCRbeta analysis as frozen whole blood, isolated PBMCs, or DNA extracted from either sample type. This clone has a handful of counts. The clone's antigen remains unknown. No clone much larger than this one lies a single base away; base qualities are absent. Overall results and qualifications from the work: How much clinical and demographic metadata was included differed by source and by participant, and the metadata was provided uncurated.

The immunoSEQ Assay, a bias-controlled multiplex PCR, was used to amplify TCRbeta CDR3 regions from genomic DNA. The source study handled its data this way. Within the assay, amplification of reference gene primers was used to estimate how many nucleated cells each sample contained. To quantify the absolute abundance of each unique TCRbeta CDR3 rearrangement, sequence reads were collapsed and filtered. For each sample, productive Simpson clonality was calculated as the square root of Simpson's diversity index across productive rearrangements. Imported from immuneACCESS, the table was reduced by TCRdb to in-frame sequences with V and J called. These copies leave out some clones; in studies compared against another copy, an unresolved V gene accounts for under half, and the cause of the remainder is not known. V, J and clone size reflect that table, while D and trimming were determined from the DNA. The sample records 120,000 to 150,000 clones, around 81% of which are singletons. The ten largest make up 13% of the sample.

The receptor chain draws on TRBV5-1 and TRBJ1-1, with no reliable assignment of the D segment. This clonotype was obtained from a man between 60 and 75 years old with active or convalescent COVID-19. The source material was peripheral blood. The DNA sequence is TGCGCCAGCAGCTTGGTACCAGAGGGTGAAGCTTTCTTT. Translated, this gives CASSLVPEGEAFF.